The entry below describes one TCR beta chain. This record belongs to a study of blood T cell repertoires in COVID-19. Study as a whole: Samples taken during acute and convalescent COVID-19 were collected in the United States, Italy and Spain. PBMCs, B-cell-depleted T cells, or T cells were the source of the cDNA or gDNA that made up the material.

Original handling: By means of reference gene primer amplification, nucleated cell counts were estimated. TCRdb keeps only in-frame clones here, not all; method: immunoSEQ multiplex PCR. V, J and clone size are those of that table, while D and trimming were read from the DNA. The repertoire includes under 200,000 clones, 76% of them detected once, and roughly 3.7% sits in the top ten. The V gene lost 7 bases and the J gene lost 4 bases, with 16 bases spanning the gap. Germline CDR1 is SNHLY and CDR2 is FYNNEI. This CDR3 contains 15 residues. The chain employs TRBV2 and TRBJ2-2; D is perhaps TRBD1 (6 bases). The origin of this receptor is an elderly woman with acute or convalescent COVID-19. Sequenced input: peripheral blood. Here the CDR3 reads CASTRKGVGTGELFF. For the CDR3, the DNA is TGTGCCAGCACCCGAAAGGGGGTAGGCACCGGGGAGCTGTTTTTT.